Below are 17 T cell receptor beta chains sequenced from a single sample in a study of cytomegalovirus exposure and HLA in healthy donors. 13 Jbeta primers and 60 Vbeta primers were used for the PCR. Repertoires were generated with immunoSEQ multiplex PCR, while TCRdb's copy carries only in-frame clones and drops some. The table includes over 90,000 clones, around two thirds detected once. Sequencing input: PBMCs. Source of these receptors: a woman in her forties or fifties in good health and CMV-seronegative.

The rearrangement joins TRBV19 to TRBJ1-4, with 9 bases aligning to TRBD1. The V and J ends lost 7 bases and 7 bases, in that order; junction bases with no gene match: 4. This CDR3 is 13 amino acids long. Per germline, CDR1 LNHDA and CDR2 SQIVND (reference sequence). This chain's CDR3 is CASKRTGVEKLFF. CDR3 bases: TGTGCCAGTAAGAGGACAGGGGTTGAAAAACTGTTTTTT.

Concerning this clone itself: The junction departs from the called germline gene at one end, perhaps through a read error. The gene calls are TRBV15 and TRBJ2-2, with D maybe TRBD2 (6 bases). The CDR3 runs 16 residues. The germline CDR1 and CDR2 sequences are LNHNV and YYDKDF (reference sequence). The CDR3 DNA sequence: TGTGCCACCAGCAGAGATCTAGGGGCGGACACCGGGGGGCTGTTTTTT. Amino acid sequence: CATSRDLGADTGGLFF.

The chain couples TRBV21-1 to TRBJ1-2; TRBD1, the table's D call, lacks a check against the DNA. TRBV21-1 is a listed pseudogene. The CDR3 is 16 amino acids. The CDR3 sequence is CASSKDRQITNYGYTF. The CDR3 bases are TGTGCCAGCAGCAAAGATCGACAGATAACTAACTATGGCTACACCTTC.

V gene TRBV7-6 combines with J gene TRBJ2-5; 8 bases align to TRBD1. Trimming removed 5 bases from V and 5 bases from J; junction bases left unmatched: 10. The CDR3 contains 15 residues. Looked up from germline, CDR1 is SGHVS and CDR2 is FNYEAQ. The CDR3 bases are TGTGCCAGCAGCCCGGACAGGGAAAACGAGGAGACCCAGTACTTC. Protein: CASSPDRENEETQYF. The full variable domain, with the rest looked up from reference TRBV7-6 and TRBJ2-5, is GAGVSQSPRYKVTKRGQDVALRCDPISGHVSLYWYRQALGQGPEFLTYFNYEAQQDKSGLPNDRFSAERPEGSISTLTIQRTEQRDSAMYRCASSPDRENEETQYFGPGTRLLVL.

This clone was counted once. The chain employs TRBV19 and TRBJ2-7; possible D gene TRBD1, 6 bases. The CDR3 runs 13 residues. CDR1 and CDR2 from the germline V gene are LNHDA and SQIVND (reference sequence). V gave up 1 base and J gave up 4 bases, with 8 bases separating them. The CDR3 DNA reads as TGTGCCAGTAGTATAGGGACAGCGTACGAGCAGTACTTC. Its protein product is CASSIGTAYEQYF.

The chain combines TRBV7-8 with TRBJ1-1; D gene unclear. The germline V and J ends were trimmed by 2 bases and 8 bases, with 12 bases remaining between them. Germline V CDR1 and CDR2: SGHVS, FQNEAQ. CDR3 length: 13 residues. The CDR3 loop reads CASSLSPEVEAFF. The CDR3 DNA follows: TGTGCCAGCAGCTTAAGCCCCGAGGTGGAAGCTTTCTTT.

This clone was counted a single time. V is TRBV12-5 and J is TRBJ2-3; 14 nucleotides align to TRBD2. The length of the CDR3 is 19 residues. J gave up 2 bases and V 5 bases, and 12 bases lay outside the gene matches. The germline V gene has CDR1 LGHNT and CDR2 FRNRAP. In DNA form, the CDR3 reads TGTGCTAGTGGTCAAGGACTAGCGGGGGGCCCACGTTACACAGATACGCAGTATTTT. Protein sequence: CASGQGLAGGPRYTDTQYF.

The genes are TRBV6-5 and TRBJ2-4; D perhaps matches TRBD1 (5 bases). This CDR3 comprises 15 residues. V was pared by 0 bases and J by 6 bases, with 12 bases between. Germline CDR1 is MNHEY and CDR2 is SVGAGI. The CDR3 is CASSYSIQGSNIQYF. In nucleotides, the CDR3 is TGTGCCAGCAGTTACTCGATTCAGGGATCAAACATTCAGTACTTC.

The genes are TRBV20-1 and TRBJ2-1; D is unresolved. The germline V and J ends were trimmed by 5 bases and 4 bases, with 6 bases remaining between them. Germline values: CDR1 DFQATT, CDR2 SNEGSKA (reference sequence). CDR3 length: 11 residues. The DNA of the CDR3 is TGCAGTGCTCGTTCTTACAATGAGCAGTTCTTC. Its translation is CSARSYNEQFF.

This chain links TRBV6-5 with TRBJ1-5; 11 bases line up with TRBD1. The CDR3 contains 15 residues. Germline assignment: CDR1 MNHEY and CDR2 SVGAGI. V dropped 5 bases and J dropped 6; count of bases not matched to a gene: 6. The CDR3 coding sequence is TGTGCCAGCAGTAAAAGGGGGACAGGGGGTCAGCCCCAGCATTTT. Translation: CASSKRGTGGQPQHF.

This clone was recorded a few times. The chain recombines TRBV27 with TRBJ2-2; D call uncertain. Germline CDR1 reads MNHEY; CDR2 reads SMNVEV (reference sequence). Trimming took 4 bases from V and 4 from J, leaving 7 bases between them. This CDR3 spans 13 amino acids. CDR3 sequence reads: CASSSQITGELFF. CDR3 sequence (DNA): TGTGCCAGCAGTTCCCAAATCACCGGGGAGCTGTTTTTT.

Only a few counts were recorded for this clone. In DNA, the CDR3 is TGCAGCGTGGGAGGGGCGGGGGTGAACACCGGGGAGCTGTTTTTT. Amino acid sequence: CSVGGAGVNTGELFF. The chain links TRBV29-1 to TRBJ2-2, with 7 bases matching TRBD2. This CDR3 is 15 amino acids long. V shed 6 bases and J 1 base; nucleotides not matched to a gene: 8. CDR1 SQVTM and CDR2 ANQGSEA come from the germline V gene.

The CDR3 loop is CASSLEYEQYF. CDR3 bases: TGTGCCAGCAGCTTAGAGTACGAGCAGTACTTC. This chain joins TRBV5-4 and TRBJ2-7; D is undetermined. Germline V lookup: CDR1 SGHNT, CDR2 YYREEE (reference sequence). The V end lost 2 bases, the J end lost 4 bases, and 4 bases lay between the germline ends. This CDR3 has 11 residues.

The V gene is TRBV10-3, the J gene TRBJ1-2, with 8 bases that match TRBD1. Germline-derived CDR1 and CDR2 are ENHRY and SYGVKD. The V and J ends lost 6 bases and 1 base, in that order; junction bases with no gene match: 4. The CDR3 has 14 amino acids. Here the CDR3 reads CAISSTGDNYGYTF. Written as DNA, the CDR3 is TGTGCCATCAGCTCGACAGGGGATAACTATGGCTACACCTTC.

This chain connects TRBV12-5 to TRBJ1-5; the match to TRBD1 covers 11 bases. The junction had 3 bases not matched to a gene; V was cut back by 7 bases and J by 4 bases. Germline CDR1 LGHNT, CDR2 FRNRAP. This CDR3 has 14 amino acids. The CDR3 is CASAGQGANQPQHF. CDR3 bases: TGTGCTAGTGCCGGACAGGGGGCGAATCAGCCCCAGCATTTT.

V usage is TRBV7-2 and J usage is TRBJ2-1; D unresolved. The germline gives CDR1 SGHTA, CDR2 FQGNSA. This CDR3 comprises 15 residues. Trimming removed 1 base at V and 0 bases at J, with 7 bases between. The CDR3: CASSLGGNSYNEQFF. Here the CDR3 DNA reads TGTGCCAGCAGCTTAGGCGGAAACTCCTACAATGAGCAGTTCTTC. Using reference TRBV7-2 and TRBJ2-1 for the parts outside the CDR3, the full variable domain is GAGVSQSPSNKVTEKGKDVELRCDPISGHTALYWYRQSLGQGLEFLIYFQGNSAPDKSGLPSDRFSAERTGGSVSTLTIQRTQQEDSAVYLCASSLGGNSYNEQFFGPGTRLTVL.

This clone was counted between two and nine times. This sequence joins TRBV5-5 and TRBJ1-2; D is unresolved. This CDR3 comprises 13 residues. Germline V gene lookup returns CDR1 SGHKS and CDR2 YYEKEE (reference sequence). The germline V and J ends were trimmed by 0 bases and 3 bases, with 6 bases remaining between them. Here the CDR3 DNA reads TGTGCCAGCAGCTTGGAACAGCACTATGGCTACACCTTC. This sequence encodes CASSLEQHYGYTF.